Below, 24 T cell receptor beta chains from the same sample are listed, as sequenced in a study of T cells in Graves' hyperthyroidism and ophthalmopathy. Researchers took RNA transcripts and amplified the TCR beta CDR3 regions from them. Using the HTBI primer set, a first-round RT-PCR was run on the TCR CDR3. TCRdb re-derived calls from the multiplex PCR reads in MiXCR, one entry per CDR3 protein. The sample records more than 75,000 distinct CDR3 sequences, about 51% being singletons. The sequenced material came from blood. These receptors were collected from a woman in her thirties or forties with Graves' hyperthyroidism.

There are many counts of this clonotype. The chain combines TRBV29-1 with TRBJ1-1; the D gene is possibly TRBD1 (5 bases). Germline lookup yields CDR1 SQVTM and CDR2 ANQGSEA. This CDR3 is built from 13 residues. Trimming took off 4 bases at V and 1 base at J, with 10 bases between the two ends. CDR3 residues: CSVAQGTNTEAFF. The CDR3 DNA sequence: TGCAGCGTTGCCCAGGGTACGAACACTGAAGCTTTCTTT. Using reference TRBV29-1 and TRBJ1-1 for the parts outside the CDR3, the full variable domain is SAVISQKPSRDICQRGTSLTIQCQVDSQVTMMFWYRQQPGQSLTLIATANQGSEATYESGFVIDKFPISRPNLTFSTLTVSNMSPEDSSIYLCSVAQGTNTEAFFGQGTRLTVV.

This rearrangement joins TRBV7-3 to TRBJ2-5, with D tentatively TRBD2 (5 bases). The length of the CDR3 is 13 residues. Germline V CDR1 and CDR2: SGHTA, FQGTGA. Trimming shortened V by 3 bases and J by 7 bases, and 12 bases separated the two germline ends. In nucleotides, the CDR3 is TGTGCCAGCAGCTTGGTCTCCGGGGTGACCCAGTACTTC. It encodes CASSLVSGVTQYF.

V gene TRBV2 combines with J gene TRBJ1-3, with D tentatively TRBD1 (5 bases). V was clipped by 2 bases and J by 4 bases, with 24 bases between them. The CDR3 length is 19 residues. Germline values: CDR1 SNHLY, CDR2 FYNNEI. This CDR3 reads CASSESVFLGGAKGNTIYF. The CDR3 DNA is TGTGCCAGCAGTGAATCCGTCTTCCTCGGTGGGGCCAAGGGAAACACCATATATTTT.

This clonotype was counted ten times or more. The chain carries TRBV7-2 and TRBJ1-5; the D is unclear. Looked up from germline, CDR1 is SGHTA and CDR2 is FQGNSA. The V and J ends lost 1 base and 10 bases respectively, with 17 bases between them. This CDR3 contains 15 residues. The CDR3: CASSLVSGSNTPQHF. The DNA for the CDR3 is TGTGCCAGCAGCTTAGTTTCCGGGTCCAACACCCCCCAGCATTTT.

The chain links TRBV29-1 to TRBJ1-5, with D perhaps TRBD1 (5 bases). Germline V gene sequence: CDR1 SQVTM, CDR2 ANQGSEA. The V gene lost 2 bases and the J gene lost 8 bases, with 16 bases spanning the gap. The length of the CDR3 is 14 residues. This chain's CDR3 is CSVEFFGRGEPQHF. The CDR3 DNA sequence: TGCAGCGTTGAATTTTTTGGTCGGGGGGAGCCCCAGCATTTT.

V gene TRBV19 combines with J gene TRBJ2-7; D is uncertain. The V gene lost 3 bases and the J gene lost 1 base, with 7 bases spanning the gap. CDR3 length: 13 amino acids. The germline CDR1 and CDR2 sequences are LNHDA and SQIVND (reference sequence). CDR3 residues: CASSIRLSYEQYF. DNA for the CDR3: TGTGCCAGTAGTATCCGGCTATCCTACGAGCAGTACTTC.

A few counts support this clonotype. The gene calls are TRBV5-5 and TRBJ2-7; 7 bases align to TRBD2. The germline CDR1 and CDR2 sequences are SGHKS and YYEKEE (reference sequence). The CDR3 covers 15 residues. V lost 0 bases and J lost 6; bases outside the gene matches: 9. The CDR3 protein is CASSLGLAAGSEQYF. As DNA, the CDR3 is TGTGCCAGCAGCTTGGGACTAGCAGCTGGTTCCGAGCAGTACTTC.

This clonotype came up many times. Written as DNA, the CDR3 is TGTGCCAGCAGCTTAGGAGCAGGCTCTGGAAACACCATATATTTT. This codes for CASSLGAGSGNTIYF. V usage is TRBV7-2 and J usage is TRBJ1-3; D not certain. Per the germline V gene, CDR1 is SGHTA and CDR2 is FQGNSA. V was shortened by 1 base and J by 0 bases, with 7 bases between the two germline ends. This CDR3 comprises 15 residues.

This clonotype was detected only a few times. The rearrangement joins TRBV20-1 to TRBJ2-3, with D maybe TRBD2 (5 bases). The CDR3 is 15 amino acids. The germline CDR1 and CDR2 sequences are DFQATT and SNEGSKA (reference sequence). The germline V and J ends were trimmed by 3 bases and 0 bases, with 13 bases remaining between them. CDR3: CSASWLALSTDTQYF. The CDR3 coding sequence is TGCAGTGCTAGCTGGCTAGCACTAAGCACAGATACGCAGTATTTT.

Regarding this clonotype: The junction differs from germline at one of its ends, possibly a read error. The chain carries TRBV7-2 and TRBJ1-3; D possibly corresponds to TRBD1 (5 bases). This CDR3 is built from 15 residues. The germline gives CDR1 SGHTA, CDR2 FQGNSA. The CDR3 DNA is TGTGCCAGCAGCTTTACAGGCAACAAAGGAAACACCATGTATTTT. Translation: CASSFTGNKGNTMYF.

The J gene is TRBJ1-2, the V gene TRBV5-1; maybe TRBD1 (5 bases). Trimming cost V 4 bases and J 8 bases, with 12 bases left between them. CDR1 and CDR2 from the germline V gene are SGHRS and YFSETQ. The CDR3 covers 12 residues. CDR3 region: CASSLGREGYTF. CDR3 DNA sequence: TGCGCCAGCAGCCTGGGACGGGAAGGCTACACCTTC.

The V gene is TRBV20-1, the J gene TRBJ2-7; 10 bases are shared with TRBD2. Germline loops: CDR1 DFQATT, CDR2 SNEGSKA (reference sequence). The CDR3 is 15 amino acids. V dropped 1 base and J dropped 2; count of bases not matched to a gene: 5. The CDR3 here is CSARGQLAGTYEQYF. The CDR3 DNA reads TGCAGTGCTAGAGGCCAACTAGCGGGAACCTACGAGCAGTACTTC.

V is TRBV7-2 and J is TRBJ2-5; no reliable D call. Germline V gene lookup returns CDR1 SGHTA and CDR2 FQGNSA. There are 17 residues in the CDR3. Between the trimmed V and J ends, which lost 5 bases and 5 bases, there was a span of 24 bases. CDR3 protein: CASSQVRTGLGKETQYF. CDR3 DNA: TGTGCCAGCAGCCAAGTTAGGACGGGCCTTGGCAAGGAGACCCAGTACTTC.

The chain is built from TRBV4-2 and TRBJ2-2, with D possibly being TRBD2 (6 bases). The V gene's germline CDR1 is LGHNA and CDR2 YNFKEQ. V shed 1 base and J shed 7 bases, with 13 bases lying between them. The CDR3 sequence is 15 residues long. The CDR3 region has the DNA TGTGCCAGCAGCCAAGGCGACGGGAGCGGCGGGGAGCTGTTTTTT. The encoded protein is CASSQGDGSGGELFF.

This clonotype was found once. A read error may account for a junction end that differs from germline. The chain employs TRBV19 and TRBJ1-1, with D possibly TRBD1 on 5 matching bases. Germline V gene data show CDR1 as LNHDA and CDR2 as SQIVND (reference sequence). The CDR3 runs to 13 residues. The CDR3 bases are TGTGCCAGCAGACAGAGGACGAACACTGGAGCTTTCTTT. Residues: CASRQRTNTGAFF.

V gene TRBV6-1 combines with J gene TRBJ1-5; D not resolved. The CDR3 loop spans 13 amino acids. Per the germline V gene, CDR1 is MNHNS and CDR2 is SASEGT. V dropped 0 bases and J dropped 6 bases, with 6 bases sitting between them. As DNA, the CDR3 is TGTGCCAGCAGTGAAGCGGCACCTCAGCCCCAGCATTTT. Protein sequence: CASSEAAPQPQHF.

Points on this clonotype: A much more abundant neighbour one base away suggests this may be a read error. In this CDR3 the conserved last residue, phenylalanine or tryptophan, is missing, so a read error is likely. This chain links TRBV5-1 with TRBJ1-1; possible D gene TRBD1, 6 bases. The CDR3 has 14 residues. The V end lost 3 bases, the J end lost 4 bases, and 13 bases lay between the germline ends. The V gene's germline CDR1 is SGHRS and CDR2 YFSETQ. The CDR3 DNA is TGCGCCAGCAGCTGGGGGGGCTGGGGCACTGAAGCTTTCCTT. Its protein is CASSWGGWGTEAFL.

This clonotype was detected many times. The CDR3 loop reads CASSPINRGAHTEAFF. The CDR3, as DNA: TGTGCCAGCTCACCCATAAACAGGGGAGCACACACTGAAGCTTTCTTT. The chain has TRBV2 and TRBJ1-1, with TRBD1 matching over 7 bases. The J segment lost 3 bases and the V segment lost 8 bases, leaving 15 bases of the junction unmatched. The CDR3 totals 16 residues. CDR1 SNHLY and CDR2 FYNNEI come from the germline V gene.

This clonotype was detected a few times. The chain has TRBV6-1 and TRBJ2-7, with 9 positions matching TRBD1. CDR3 length: 16 amino acids. V was pared by 7 bases and J by 4 bases, with 14 bases of the junction left unmatched. Germline V CDR1 and CDR2: MNHNS, SASEGT. CDR3 loop: CASNGIWGTGMYEQYF. The CDR3 region has the DNA TGTGCCAGCAACGGGATCTGGGGGACAGGGATGTACGAGCAGTACTTC.

Ten or more counts support this clonotype. The chain uses TRBV7-9 and TRBJ2-2; 8 bases match TRBD1. Germline loops: CDR1 SEHNR, CDR2 FQNEAQ (reference sequence). The CDR3 sequence is 15 residues long. V lost 6 bases, J lost 0 bases, and 3 bases stayed unmatched. The CDR3 loop reads CASRPGQANTGELFF. Here the CDR3 DNA reads TGTGCCAGCAGACCGGGACAGGCGAACACCGGGGAGCTGTTTTTT.

With respect to this clonotype: With a much larger clone just one base away, this may be a read error. The chain employs TRBV20-1 and TRBJ1-5; D gene ambiguous. The CDR3 covers 15 residues. The V gene's germline CDR1 is DFQATT and CDR2 SNEGSKA (reference sequence). CDR3 sequence reads: CGASSLTRGNQPQHF. CDR3 sequence (DNA): TGCGGTGCTAGTTCCCTGACGCGAGGCAATCAGCCCCAGCATTTT.

This clonotype was counted between two and nine times. The chain has TRBV7-2 and TRBJ2-7; the match to TRBD2 covers 10 bases. J lost 0 bases, V lost 1 base, and 3 bases had no gene match. The V gene's germline CDR1 is SGHTA and CDR2 FQGNSA. The CDR3 covers 16 residues. The CDR3 coding sequence is TGTGCCAGCAGCTTAGGATCTAGCGGGAGCTCCTACGAGCAGTACTTC. This encodes CASSLGSSGSSYEQYF.

This clonotype was recorded only once. This chain connects TRBV9 to TRBJ1-4, with D maybe TRBD1 (5 bases). The V end was cut by 5 bases, the J end by 8 bases, with 16 bases between. Germline CDR1 reads SGDLS; CDR2 reads YYNGEE. This CDR3 has 14 amino acids. The CDR3 DNA follows: TGTGCCAGCAGTTACTCGGGCAGGGAGGAAAAACTGTTTTTT. Protein product: CASSYSGREEKLFF.

The chain is built from TRBV5-1 and TRBJ1-5; 11 nucleotides agree with TRBD1. The junction had 4 bases not matched to a gene; V was cut back by 4 bases and J by 7 bases. Germline values: CDR1 SGHRS, CDR2 YFSETQ. The CDR3 has 14 residues. The CDR3 DNA sequence: TGCGCCAGCAGCGGGGGACAGGGGGGACAGCCCCAGCATTTT. It specifies CASSGGQGGQPQHF.